A single sample gave rise to the 29 T cell receptor beta chains below, sequenced in a study of blood T cell repertoires in COVID-19. Measured with immunoSEQ multiplex PCR; TCRdb has only the in-frame clones, and not every one. The table includes some 180,000 clones, roughly 83% detected once. Source material: peripheral blood. These TCRs come from a woman aged 40 to 49 with COVID-19, enrolled during active disease.

CDR3 sequence: CASSRQLFSGNTIYF. The CDR3 DNA reads TGTGCCAGTAGCCGACAGTTGTTCTCTGGAAACACCATATATTTT. The chain links TRBV19 to TRBJ1-3; D perhaps matches TRBD1 (5 bases). The length of the CDR3 is 15 residues. Per germline, CDR1 LNHDA and CDR2 SQIVND (reference sequence). The ends were cut back, 6 bases at V and 0 bases at J, with 12 bases in the middle.

This rearrangement joins TRBV6-5 to TRBJ2-7; TRBD1 matches 7 bases. The CDR3 has 14 amino acids. CDR1 and CDR2 from the germline V gene are MNHEY and SVGAGI. The ends lost 5 bases at V and 2 bases at J; junction bases unmatched: 6. The CDR3 here is CASSTRQGAYEQYF. The CDR3 DNA is TGTGCCAGCAGTACGAGACAGGGAGCCTACGAGCAGTACTTC.

V and J are TRBV6-6 and TRBJ1-1; D remains unclear. CDR1 is MNHNY, CDR2 SVGAGI, per germline (reference sequence). V lost 6 bases to trimming and J lost 0 bases, with 20 bases between them. The CDR3 consists of 17 residues. The DNA of the CDR3 is TGTGCCAGCAGCCGAGGGCCAGAGTCCTACATGAACACTGAAGCTTTCTTT. Translating gives CASSRGPESYMNTEAFF.

The chain links TRBV19 to TRBJ1-3; no definite D call. Germline-derived CDR1 and CDR2 are LNHDA and SQIVND (reference sequence). This CDR3 comprises 14 residues. V lost 6 bases, J lost 0 bases, and 9 bases lay in between. CDR3 region: CASRAGHSGNTIYF. The CDR3 region has the DNA TGTGCCAGTAGGGCAGGCCACTCTGGAAACACCATATATTTT.

The V call is TRBV29-1, the J call TRBJ2-1; 15 bases are a match to TRBD2. In germline, CDR1 is SQVTM, CDR2 ANQGSEA. This CDR3 is built from 19 residues. The V segment lost 5 bases and the J segment 7 bases; nucleotides outside the gene matches: 18. The CDR3 nucleotides read TGCAGCGTTCAAACTCAAACCTCTATTGGGACTAGCGGGAGGAATGAGCAGTTCTTC. Translation: CSVQTQTSIGTSGRNEQFF.

The chain joins TRBV6-5 to TRBJ1-1; D is possibly TRBD1 (5 bases). Trimming removed 8 bases at V and 0 bases at J, with 10 bases between. This CDR3 has 13 residues. CDR1 and CDR2 from the germline V gene are MNHEY and SVGAGI. The CDR3 nucleotides read TGTGCCAGCCTGACAGTCATGAACACTGAAGCTTTCTTT. This sequence encodes CASLTVMNTEAFF.

The chain carries TRBV7-3 and TRBJ1-1; possibly TRBD1 for D (6 bases). Germline V lookup: CDR1 SGHTA, CDR2 FQGTGA. CDR3 length equals 15 residues. The ends were cut back, 0 bases at V and 1 base at J, with 9 bases in the middle. Here the CDR3 DNA reads TGTGCCAGCAGCTTAACGCGGACAGCGAACACTGAAGCTTTCTTT. Translated, it gives CASSLTRTANTEAFF.

The chain employs TRBV9 and TRBJ1-4; no clear D. CDR1 SGDLS and CDR2 YYNGEE come from the germline V gene. Trimming left V 2 bases short and J 8 bases short, with 10 bases between. The CDR3 is 13 residues long. CDR3 amino acids: CASSVGSGEKLFF. CDR3 DNA: TGTGCCAGCAGCGTCGGCAGCGGGGAAAAACTGTTTTTT.

This clone was detected once. V is TRBV28 and J is TRBJ1-1, with D possibly TRBD1 on 5 matching bases. Germline loops: CDR1 MDHEN, CDR2 SYDVKM. V lost 5 bases, J lost 1 base, and 8 bases lay in between. The CDR3 length is 13 residues. CDR3 DNA sequence: TGTGCCAGCAGTCCAGGACAGAACACTGAAGCTTTCTTT. This codes for CASSPGQNTEAFF. The entire variable domain, with the rest obtained from reference TRBV28 and TRBJ1-1, is as follows: DVKVTQSSRYLVKRTGEKVFLECVQDMDHENMFWYRQDPGLGLRLIYFSYDVKMKEKGDIPEGYSVSREKKERFSLILESASTNQTSMYLCASSPGQNTEAFFGQGTRLTVV.

The genes are TRBV28 and TRBJ2-1, with 11 bases matching TRBD2. The length of the CDR3 is 18 residues. Per the germline V gene, CDR1 is MDHEN and CDR2 is SYDVKM. V trimming: 3 bases; J trimming: 1 base; junction bases outside the gene matches: 8. The CDR3 DNA reads TGTGCCAGCAGTTTCCCGGCTAGCGGGAGGACTTCCTACAATGAGCAGTTCTTC. Its translation: CASSFPASGRTSYNEQFF.

The chain couples TRBV19 to TRBJ2-1, with TRBD2 as a possible D gene (6 bases). The CDR3 consists of 14 residues. CDR1 is LNHDA, CDR2 SQIVND, per germline (reference sequence). With 7 bases removed from V and 3 bases from J, the gap between germline ends came to 13 bases. The CDR3 DNA reads as TGTGCCAGTAAACAGATCGGGGGCTACAATGAGCAGTTCTTC. It translates to CASKQIGGYNEQFF.

The rearrangement links TRBV7-8 to TRBJ2-7, with TRBD2 as a possible D gene (7 bases). Germline CDR1 reads SGHVS; CDR2 reads FQNEAQ. V lost 1 base to trimming and J lost 3 bases, with 10 bases between them. CDR3 length equals 14 residues. The CDR3 loop is CASSLGRGLYEQYF. The CDR3, as DNA: TGTGCCAGCAGCTTAGGGCGGGGGCTCTACGAGCAGTACTTC.

The gene calls are TRBV7-9 and TRBJ1-1, with a weak D call TRBD1 (6 bases). Germline V CDR1 and CDR2: SEHNR, FQNEAQ (reference sequence). Trimming removed 5 bases at V and 0 bases at J, with 22 bases between. The length of the CDR3 is 18 residues. The CDR3 DNA follows: TGTGCCAGCAGCAAGACCCCGGTAGGGACAAAGTTGAACACTGAAGCTTTCTTT. It yields the protein CASSKTPVGTKLNTEAFF.

There are a few counts of this clone. This sequence joins TRBV27 and TRBJ1-1; 11 bases match TRBD1. The CDR3 loop spans 14 amino acids. J lost 7 bases, V lost 5 bases, and 6 bases had no gene match. The germline gives CDR1 MNHEY, CDR2 SMNVEV (reference sequence). CDR3 protein: CASSLGQGAIEAFF. CDR3 DNA sequence: TGTGCCAGCAGTCTAGGACAGGGGGCGATTGAAGCTTTCTTT.

This clone was counted between two and nine times. V and J are TRBV6-4 and TRBJ2-3, with D perhaps TRBD2 (5 bases). Germline CDR1 is MRHNA and CDR2 is SNTAGT. The ends were cut back, 6 bases at V and 2 bases at J, with 12 bases in the middle. The CDR3 contains 14 residues. The CDR3 is CASSGEGDTDTQYF. The CDR3 region has the DNA TGTGCCAGCAGCGGGGAAGGAGACACAGATACGCAGTATTTT.

The chain is built from TRBV6-1 and TRBJ1-2; no definite D call. CDR3 size: 14 residues. CDR1 is MNHNS and CDR2 is SASEGT in the germline V gene. The V end lost 3 bases, the J end lost 5 bases, and 13 bases lay between the germline ends. CDR3 residues: CASSDRSTSYGYTF. The CDR3 coding sequence is TGTGCCAGCAGTGACAGGTCGACATCTTATGGCTACACCTTC.

The rearrangement uses TRBV5-1 and TRBJ1-2; D is unclear. Germline CDR1 is SGHRS and CDR2 is YFSETQ. This CDR3 contains 13 residues. The V end lost 5 bases, the J end lost 6 bases, and 14 bases lay between the germline ends. This CDR3 reads CASSREGMDGYTF. The CDR3 nucleotides read TGCGCCAGCAGTAGAGAGGGAATGGATGGCTACACCTTC. Filled out from reference TRBV5-1 and TRBJ1-2, the complete variable domain reads KAGVTQTPRYLIKTRGQQVTLSCSPISGHRSVSWYQQTPGQGLQFLFEYFSETQRNKGNFPGRFSGRQFSNSRSEMNVSTLELGDSALYLCASSREGMDGYTFGSGTRLTVV.

This clone was seen only a few times. The V gene is TRBV3-1 (or the pseudogene TRBV3-2), the J gene TRBJ1-1; D not certain. V lost 4 bases, J lost 6 bases, and 9 bases lay in between. CDR1 is LGHDT and CDR2 is YNNKEL in the germline V gene (reference sequence). The CDR3 spans 12 residues. DNA of the CDR3: TGTGCCAGCAGCCTAGTGGAGTCTGAAGCTTTCTTT. This sequence encodes CASSLVESEAFF.

The V and J genes are TRBV4-1 and TRBJ1-3, with D uncertain. CDR1 is MGHRA, CDR2 YSYEKL, per germline. The CDR3 is 14 residues long. Deletions cut 3 bases from V and 2 bases from J, with 8 bases between. The CDR3 loop is CASSQPGAGNTIYF. The CDR3 DNA is TGCGCCAGCAGCCAGCCCGGGGCTGGAAACACCATATATTTT.

The chain has TRBV5-4 and TRBJ2-5, with no clear D. Germline V gene lookup returns CDR1 SGHNT and CDR2 YYREEE (reference sequence). Trimming removed 1 base from V and 3 bases from J, with 10 bases in between. This CDR3 region has 14 residues. As DNA, the CDR3 is TGTGCCAGCAGCTTGCCGATTCTAAAAGAGACCCAGTACTTC. It yields the protein CASSLPILKETQYF.

This clone was found many times. The gene calls are TRBV3-1 (or the pseudogene TRBV3-2) and TRBJ1-1, with D perhaps matching TRBD1 (6 bases). V shed 3 bases and J shed 7 bases, with 9 bases lying between them. Germline assignment: CDR1 LGHDT and CDR2 YNNKEL (reference sequence). The CDR3 spans 12 residues. CDR3 in amino acids: CASSQADSEAFF. The CDR3 bases are TGTGCCAGCAGCCAGGCGGACAGTGAAGCTTTCTTT.

V usage is TRBV5-1 and J usage is TRBJ2-2, with 7 bases lining up with TRBD2. The CDR3 runs to 16 residues. CDR1 is SGHRS and CDR2 is YFSETQ in the germline V gene. After removal of 2 bases from V and 0 bases from J, the junction contained 4 bases not matched to a gene. CDR3 nucleotide sequence: TGCGCCAGCAGCTTTGGGAGGGCCGCGAACACCGGGGAGCTGTTTTTT. Translated: CASSFGRAANTGELFF.

The chain combines TRBV3-1 (or the pseudogene TRBV3-2) with TRBJ2-7; 12 bases map to TRBD2. From germline, CDR1 is LGHDT and CDR2 YNNKEL (reference sequence). CDR3 length equals 15 residues. Trimming cost V 2 bases and J 6 bases; bases outside gene matches: 5. The CDR3 bases are TGTGCCAGCAGCCAACTAGCGGGGGGGCTGGGCGAGCAGTACTTC. This sequence encodes CASSQLAGGLGEQYF.

The V and J genes are TRBV7-2 and TRBJ2-5, with D unresolved. Trimming took off 1 base at V and 5 bases at J, with 14 bases between the two ends. CDR1 is SGHTA, CDR2 FQGNSA, per germline. The CDR3 sequence is 15 residues long. CDR3 loop: CASSLGATGAETQYF. For the CDR3, the DNA is TGTGCCAGCAGCTTAGGGGCGACCGGTGCGGAGACCCAGTACTTC.

A few counts support this clone. This chain uses TRBV16 with TRBJ1-5; possible D gene TRBD1, 5 bases. The CDR3 has 14 amino acids. CDR1 is KGHSY and CDR2 is FQNENV in the germline V gene. V was cut by 4 bases and J by 1 base, with 8 bases left in between. The CDR3 is CASSRSGSNQPQHF. In DNA form, the CDR3 reads TGTGCCAGCAGCCGTTCAGGGAGCAATCAGCCCCAGCATTTT.

This clone was counted a single time. The chain carries TRBV19 and TRBJ1-1, with 10 bases fitting TRBD1. The V gene's germline CDR1 is LNHDA and CDR2 SQIVND (reference sequence). After removal of 5 bases from V and 4 bases from J, the junction contained 7 bases not matched to a gene. The CDR3 runs 15 residues. The CDR3 nucleotides read TGTGCCAGTAGTCCCCAGACAGGGGGCGTCACTGAAGCTTTCTTT. This codes for CASSPQTGGVTEAFF.

The chain carries TRBV4-1 and TRBJ2-7, with D maybe TRBD1 (6 bases). The CDR3 contains 15 residues. Germline V gene sequence: CDR1 MGHRA, CDR2 YSYEKL. With 4 bases removed from V and 3 bases from J, the gap between germline ends came to 16 bases. The CDR3 is CASSPLGGLNYEQYF. DNA of the CDR3: TGCGCCAGCAGCCCCCTAGGGGGTCTTAACTACGAGCAGTACTTC.

This clone was recorded once. The chain employs TRBV27 and TRBJ1-1; possibly TRBD1 for D (5 bases). CDR3 length equals 13 residues. Between the trimmed V and J ends, which lost 4 bases and 2 bases, there was a span of 8 bases. CDR1 MNHEY and CDR2 SMNVEV come from the germline V gene (reference sequence). This CDR3 reads CASSWGVNTEAFF. The CDR3 DNA follows: TGTGCCAGCAGTTGGGGGGTAAACACTGAAGCTTTCTTT.

This clone was seen just once. J is TRBJ1-1 and V is TRBV5-1; TRBD1 matches at 10 bases. CDR3 length: 14 amino acids. Germline CDR1 is SGHRS and CDR2 is YFSETQ. The trim removed 4 bases at V and 10 bases at J, leaving 10 bases unmatched. CDR3 sequence: CASSLFDRGRGAFF. CDR3 nucleotides: TGCGCCAGCAGCCTTTTCGACAGGGGGCGCGGAGCTTTCTTT.